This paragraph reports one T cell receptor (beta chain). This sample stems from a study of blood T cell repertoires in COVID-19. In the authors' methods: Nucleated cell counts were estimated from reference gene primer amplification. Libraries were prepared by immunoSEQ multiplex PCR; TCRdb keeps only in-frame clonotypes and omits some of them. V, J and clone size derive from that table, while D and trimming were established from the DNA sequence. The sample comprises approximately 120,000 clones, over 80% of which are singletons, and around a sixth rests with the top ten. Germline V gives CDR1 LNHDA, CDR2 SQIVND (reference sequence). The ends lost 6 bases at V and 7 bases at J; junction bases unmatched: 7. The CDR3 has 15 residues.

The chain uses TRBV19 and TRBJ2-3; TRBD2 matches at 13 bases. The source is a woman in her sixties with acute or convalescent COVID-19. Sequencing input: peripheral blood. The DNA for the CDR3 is TGTGCCAGTAGCTCACTAGCGGGGGGGCCGTATACGCAGTATTTT. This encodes CASSSLAGGPYTQYF.